The 32 T cell receptor beta chains below all came from one sample that was sequenced in a study of blood T cell repertoires in COVID-19. TCRdb's copy holds only in-frame clones and misses some; the assay was immunoSEQ multiplex PCR. The table shows hundreds of thousands of clones, with 75% to 85% occurring only once. Sequencing used peripheral blood. The receptors were gathered from a woman aged 25 to 39 with COVID-19, enrolled during active disease.

The CDR3 reads CASSLPRDRLTNNSPLHF. As DNA, the CDR3 is TGTGCCAGTAGCCTACCCCGGGACAGACTGACCAATAATTCACCCCTCCACTTT. V and J are TRBV19 and TRBJ1-6; 7 positions match TRBD1. Per germline, CDR1 LNHDA and CDR2 SQIVND (reference sequence). The V gene end was trimmed by 6 bases and the J gene end by 5 bases; junction bases not matched to a gene: 16. This CDR3 has 18 amino acids. Complete variable domain (other parts from reference TRBV19 and TRBJ1-6): DGGITQSPKYLFRKEGQNVTLSCEQNLNHDAMYWYRQDPGQGLRLIYYSQIVNDFQKGDIAEGYSVSREKKESFPLTVTSAQKNPTAFYLCASSLPRDRLTNNSPLHFGNGTRLTVT.

This chain connects TRBV6-2 or TRBV6-3 to TRBJ1-2, with 8 nucleotides matching TRBD1. The CDR3 is made up of 14 amino acids. Trimming at V came to 2 bases and at J to 7 bases, leaving 6 bases not matched to a gene. In germline, CDR1 is MNHEY, CDR2 SVGEGT. The CDR3: CASSYPDRAAGYTF. The CDR3 DNA sequence: TGTGCCAGCAGTTACCCGGACAGGGCGGCTGGCTACACCTTC.

V gene TRBV4-1 combines with J gene TRBJ1-3; D is unclear. The V gene's germline CDR1 is MGHRA and CDR2 YSYEKL. V lost 4 bases to trimming and J lost 3 bases, with 16 bases between them. The CDR3 covers 16 residues. The CDR3 region has the DNA TGCGCCAGCAGCCCCGGGATCGGGCCCTTTGGAAACACCATATATTTT. Encoded protein: CASSPGIGPFGNTIYF.

This clone was observed a single time. V and J are TRBV6-2 or TRBV6-3 and TRBJ2-2; 9 bases match TRBD1. In germline, CDR1 is MNHEY, CDR2 SVGEGT. J was trimmed by 3 bases and V by 3 bases; bases with no gene match: 5. The CDR3 is 16 amino acids. CDR3 residues: CASSYWDRVDTGELFF. The CDR3 DNA is TGTGCCAGCAGTTATTGGGACAGGGTAGACACCGGGGAGCTGTTTTTT.

The V and J genes are TRBV30 and TRBJ2-2; D possibly corresponds to TRBD2 (5 bases). Per the germline V gene, CDR1 is GTSNPN and CDR2 is SVGIG (reference sequence). The CDR3 runs to 12 residues. The V and J ends lost 2 bases and 8 bases respectively, with 9 bases between them. The DNA of the CDR3 is TGTGCCTGGAGTATTGGGGAGGGGGAGCTGTTTTTT. This codes for CAWSIGEGELFF. Based on the CDR3 plus reference TRBV30 and TRBJ2-2, the full variable domain is SQTIHQWPATLVQPVGSPLSLECTVEGTSNPNLYWYRQAAGRGLQLLFYSVGIGQISSEVPQNLSASRPQDRQFILSSKKLLLSDSGFYLCAWSIGEGELFFGEGSRLTVL.

The chain uses TRBV13 and TRBJ2-7; perhaps TRBD1 as D (6 bases). V was shortened by 5 bases and J by 2 bases, with 13 bases between the two germline ends. Germline lookup yields CDR1 PRHDT and CDR2 FYEKMQ (reference sequence). The CDR3 runs 14 residues. CDR3 nucleotides: TGTGCCAGCAGCGATCCAGGGGTCCCCTACGAGCAGTACTTC. Its protein is CASSDPGVPYEQYF.

This clone has just one count. The V call is TRBV6-1, the J call TRBJ2-5; perhaps TRBD1 as D (6 bases). Trimming took 1 base from V and 4 from J, leaving 10 bases between them. CDR1 and CDR2 from the germline V gene are MNHNS and SASEGT. This CDR3 comprises 14 residues. The CDR3 spells CASSEDRVTETQYF. DNA of the CDR3: TGTGCCAGCAGTGAAGACAGGGTGACAGAGACCCAGTACTTC.

This clone has just a few counts. The V gene is TRBV29-1, the J gene TRBJ1-4; weak D call: TRBD1 (5 bases). V was shortened by 6 bases and J by 4 bases, with 9 bases between the two germline ends. The CDR3 totals 12 residues. Germline-derived CDR1 and CDR2 are SQVTM and ANQGSEA. The DNA of the CDR3 is TGCAGCGTAACAGGAGATAATGAAAAACTGTTTTTT. It translates to CSVTGDNEKLFF.

Of note for this clone: Other DNA sequences in the sample encode the same CDR3. This rearrangement joins TRBV5-4 to TRBJ1-5; tentatively, D is TRBD1 (5 bases). CDR3 size: 14 residues. Germline CDR1 and CDR2: SGHNT and YYREEE (reference sequence). V was clipped by 3 bases and J by 3 bases, with 10 bases between them. The CDR3, as DNA: TGTGCCAGCAGCTCGGCAGGGTCCAATCAGCCCCAGCATTTT. Its translation: CASSSAGSNQPQHF.

This chain uses TRBV19 with TRBJ1-2; 8 bases are shared with TRBD1. This CDR3 is built from 13 residues. The V gene end was trimmed by 6 bases and the J gene end by 4 bases; junction bases not matched to a gene: 4. Germline lookup yields CDR1 LNHDA and CDR2 SQIVND (reference sequence). The CDR3, as DNA: TGTGCCAGTAGCTTGGACAGGGCCTATGGCTACACCTTC. Translating it yields CASSLDRAYGYTF.

This clone was counted only a few times. The rearrangement uses TRBV4-3 and TRBJ2-7; maybe TRBD2 (6 bases). CDR3 length equals 14 residues. Per germline, CDR1 LGHNA and CDR2 YSLEER. Trimming pared 1 base from V and 12 bases from J, leaving 19 bases between. CDR3: CASSQGIAEGLPYF. CDR3 DNA sequence: TGCGCCAGCAGCCAAGGGATAGCCGAGGGACTTCCGTACTTC.

The chain is built from TRBV6-2 or TRBV6-3 and TRBJ2-1, with 14 bases matching TRBD2. The length of the CDR3 is 14 residues. J gave up 15 bases and V 5 bases, and 9 bases lay outside the gene matches. Germline V gives CDR1 MNHEY, CDR2 SVGEGT. In DNA, the CDR3 is TGTGCCAGCAGTCGGAGCGGACTAGCGGGGGGAAGGTTCTTC. This gives the protein CASSRSGLAGGRFF.

For the CDR3, the DNA is TGCAGCGTTCAGGCTAGCGGTTCCTACAATGAGCAGTTCTTC. It codes for CSVQASGSYNEQFF. The chain has TRBV29-1 and TRBJ2-1; 7 positions match TRBD2. J was trimmed by 1 base and V by 5 bases; bases with no gene match: 5. There are 14 residues in the CDR3. Germline CDR1 reads SQVTM; CDR2 reads ANQGSEA.

This clone was seen a handful of times. This rearrangement joins TRBV4-2 to TRBJ2-1; 13 bases line up with TRBD2. CDR3 length: 15 amino acids. V was pared by 4 bases and J by 5 bases, with 2 bases of the junction left unmatched. The germline CDR1 and CDR2 sequences are LGHNA and YNFKEQ. CDR3 DNA sequence: TGTGCCAGCAGCCGACTAGCGGGAGGAGACAATGAGCAGTTCTTC. It yields the protein CASSRLAGGDNEQFF.

CDR3 in DNA: TGTGCCAGTAGTATAGCGACAGACCAGCCCCAGCATTTT. This codes for CASSIATDQPQHF. The rearrangement uses TRBV19 and TRBJ1-5, with D possibly TRBD1 on 5 matching bases. Germline values: CDR1 LNHDA, CDR2 SQIVND (reference sequence). V was trimmed by 1 base and J by 7 bases, leaving 8 bases between them. The CDR3 has 13 amino acids.

The chain links TRBV15 to TRBJ2-7; weak D call: TRBD2 (6 bases). The CDR3 is 15 amino acids. The V and J ends lost 7 bases and 3 bases respectively, with 19 bases between them. Germline-derived CDR1 and CDR2 are LNHNV and YYDKDF (reference sequence). The CDR3 loop reads CATTPGEAKNYEQYF. The DNA of the CDR3 is TGTGCCACCACCCCGGGGGAGGCCAAGAACTACGAGCAGTACTTC. Full variable domain (rest looked up from reference TRBV15 and TRBJ2-7): DAMVIQNPRYQVTQFGKPVTLSCSQTLNHNVMYWYQQKSSQAPKLLFHYYDKDFNNEADTPDNFQSRRPNTSFCFLDIRSPGLGDTAMYLCATTPGEAKNYEQYFGPGTRLTVT.

The chain recombines TRBV14 with TRBJ1-1; TRBD1 matches at 7 bases. The CDR3 is made up of 16 amino acids. Trimming removed 3 bases from V and 3 bases from J; junction bases left unmatched: 10. The germline CDR1 and CDR2 sequences are SGHDN and FVKESK. CDR3: CASSHRGRGSHTEAFF. The DNA of the CDR3 is TGTGCCAGCAGCCACCGCGGCAGGGGGTCCCACACTGAAGCTTTCTTT. Together with reference TRBV14 and TRBJ1-1, the CDR3 gives the full variable domain: EAGVTQFPSHSVIEKGQTVTLRCDPISGHDNLYWYRRVMGKEIKFLLHFVKESKQDESGMPNNRFLAERTGGTYSTLKVQPAELEDSGVYFCASSHRGRGSHTEAFFGQGTRLTVV.

This clone came up once. This chain connects TRBV5-1 to TRBJ1-1; TRBD1 matches at 9 bases. CDR1 SGHRS and CDR2 YFSETQ come from the germline V gene. The trim removed 4 bases at V and 5 bases at J, leaving 6 bases unmatched. This CDR3 region has 14 residues. The CDR3 spells CASSGGQGYTEAFF. DNA of the CDR3: TGCGCCAGCAGCGGGGGACAGGGATATACTGAAGCTTTCTTT.

V gene TRBV9 combines with J gene TRBJ2-3, with 13 nucleotides matching TRBD2. CDR3 length: 19 residues. J gave up 3 bases and V 3 bases, and 13 bases lay outside the gene matches. The germline V gene has CDR1 SGDLS and CDR2 YYNGEE. CDR3 bases: TGTGCCAGCAGCGACCCCTATACTAGCGGGGGGGCTTCAACAGATACGCAGTATTTT. Translated, it gives CASSDPYTSGGASTDTQYF.

The J gene is TRBJ1-3, the V gene TRBV25-1; possibly TRBD1 for D (5 bases). Germline V gene lookup returns CDR1 MGHDK and CDR2 SYGVNS. Trimming left V 2 bases short and J 2 bases short, with 10 bases between. This CDR3 has 15 residues. CDR3 sequence: CASSERGGTGNTIYF. As DNA, the CDR3 is TGTGCCAGCAGTGAACGGGGGGGAACTGGAAACACCATATATTTT.

The chain combines TRBV25-1 with TRBJ1-6, with 11 bases fitting TRBD1. The V and J ends lost 7 bases and 6 bases, in that order; junction bases with no gene match: 2. Germline V gives CDR1 MGHDK, CDR2 SYGVNS. The CDR3 is made up of 14 amino acids. As DNA, the CDR3 is TGTGCCAGCAACGGACAGGGGGCTAATTCACCCCTCCACTTT. Its translation: CASNGQGANSPLHF.

The rearrangement joins TRBV5-1 to TRBJ1-6, with D perhaps TRBD1 (5 bases). The CDR3 is 15 residues long. V was cut by 0 bases and J by 10 bases, with 14 bases left in between. Germline CDR1 SGHRS, CDR2 YFSETQ. The CDR3 sequence is CASSLEGREQSPLHF. CDR3 DNA: TGCGCCAGCAGCTTGGAGGGCAGGGAACAATCACCCCTCCACTTT. The full variable domain, its missing parts supplied by reference TRBV5-1 and TRBJ1-6, is KAGVTQTPRYLIKTRGQQVTLSCSPISGHRSVSWYQQTPGQGLQFLFEYFSETQRNKGNFPGRFSGRQFSNSRSEMNVSTLELGDSALYLCASSLEGREQSPLHFGNGTRLTVT.

The rearrangement links TRBV3-1 (or the pseudogene TRBV3-2) to TRBJ1-5; 8 bases are shared with TRBD1. With 5 bases clipped from V and 1 base from J, the junction kept 4 bases outside the gene matches. Germline values: CDR1 LGHDT, CDR2 YNNKEL (reference sequence). CDR3 length equals 15 residues. CDR3: CASSTDRGSNQPQHF. Written as DNA, the CDR3 is TGTGCCAGCAGCACTGACAGGGGCAGCAATCAGCCCCAGCATTTT.

V gene TRBV30 combines with J gene TRBJ1-2; D might be TRBD1 (6 bases). Germline CDR1 is GTSNPN and CDR2 is SVGIG (reference sequence). The CDR3 covers 13 residues. V lost 5 bases, J lost 4 bases, and 14 bases lay in between. The chain's CDR3 is CAWGGRGGYGYTF. The CDR3 nucleotides are TGTGCCTGGGGGGGCAGGGGCGGCTATGGCTACACCTTC.

The gene calls are TRBV27 and TRBJ2-1, with D maybe TRBD2 (5 bases). The CDR3 runs to 16 residues. Trimming removed 3 bases at V and 0 bases at J, with 12 bases between. CDR1 MNHEY and CDR2 SMNVEV come from the germline V gene (reference sequence). The CDR3 DNA is TGTGCCAGCAGTTTTGATGGGAGCTCCTCCTACAATGAGCAGTTCTTC. Translation gives CASSFDGSSSYNEQFF.

The chain links TRBV2 to TRBJ2-7; D not certain. Trimming removed 7 bases from V and 9 bases from J, with 19 bases in between. CDR3 length: 13 amino acids. Germline V CDR1 and CDR2: SNHLY, FYNNEI. CDR3 sequence reads: CASTTERGFGQYF. The CDR3 DNA reads as TGTGCCAGCACTACCGAAAGAGGATTTGGGCAGTACTTC.

The V call is TRBV7-6, the J call TRBJ2-7, with TRBD2 matching over 10 bases. This CDR3 is built from 15 residues. Germline V gene data show CDR1 as SGHVS and CDR2 as FNYEAQ. V shed 5 bases and J 5 bases; nucleotides not matched to a gene: 9. The CDR3 DNA follows: TGTGCCAGCAGCGTCGGCCCTAGCGGGGGCAACGAGCAGTACTTC. This codes for CASSVGPSGGNEQYF.

Many counts were recorded for this clone. This chain uses TRBV9 with TRBJ2-7; TRBD1 is a possible D gene (5 bases). This CDR3 spans 12 amino acids. Germline lookup yields CDR1 SGDLS and CDR2 YYNGEE. V was pared by 0 bases and J by 7 bases, with 8 bases between. For the CDR3, the DNA is TGTGCCAGCAGCGTAGGTCAGGGAGAGCAGTACTTC. Translating it yields CASSVGQGEQYF.

The chain employs TRBV2 and TRBJ2-3; 9 bases are a match to TRBD2. This CDR3 contains 14 residues. CDR1 is SNHLY and CDR2 is FYNNEI in the germline V gene. V trimming: 6 bases; J trimming: 2 bases; junction bases outside the gene matches: 3. CDR3: CASSGLALTDTQYF. In DNA, the CDR3 is TGTGCCAGCAGCGGACTAGCGCTCACAGATACGCAGTATTTT. Full variable domain (missing parts from reference TRBV2 and TRBJ2-3): EPEVTQTPSHQVTQMGQEVILRCVPISNHLYFYWYRQILGQKVEFLVSFYNNEISEKSEIFDDQFSVERPDGSNFTLKIRSTKLEDSAMYFCASSGLALTDTQYFGPGTRLTVL.

This rearrangement joins TRBV12-3 or TRBV12-4 to TRBJ2-7, with TRBD2 as a possible D gene (5 bases). Deletions cut 2 bases from V and 6 bases from J, with 5 bases between. The length of the CDR3 is 11 residues. CDR3 sequence reads: CASSLSGEQYF. Written as DNA, the CDR3 is TGTGCCAGCAGTTTAAGCGGCGAGCAGTACTTC.

The chain recombines TRBV5-1 with TRBJ2-5, with D perhaps TRBD2 (7 bases). Germline CDR1 and CDR2: SGHRS and YFSETQ. There are 15 residues in the CDR3. Deletions cut 1 base from V and 5 bases from J, with 15 bases between. This CDR3 is CASSLNGGARETQYF. The CDR3 DNA reads TGCGCCAGCAGCTTGAATGGGGGGGCCCGGGAGACCCAGTACTTC.

DNA of the CDR3: TGCGCCAGCAGCACCGGGACTAGCGGGGGGCCCCAAGAGACCCAGTACTTC. Encoded protein: CASSTGTSGGPQETQYF. The V and J genes are TRBV5-1 and TRBJ2-5; 15 bases are shared with TRBD2. The V gene's germline CDR1 is SGHRS and CDR2 YFSETQ. There are 17 residues in the CDR3. V shed 4 bases, J shed 1 base, and the junction held 5 bases outside the gene matches.